The clone carrying this T cell receptor (beta chain) was detected only once. This sample is drawn from a study of PD-L1 blockade in urothelial cancer. At the level of the study: Men with urothelial cancer arising in the bladder made up about 90% of the roughly 30 patients. Blood analysis took place 3 weeks (second dose) and 6 weeks after treatment start.

Measured with immunoSEQ multiplex PCR; TCRdb has only the in-frame clones, and not every one. The table records about 45,000 clones, around 82% of them present only once. Regarding time point: peripheral blood 6 weeks after treatment start. The patients' disease, urothelial carcinoma, was locally advanced or metastatic. The CDR3 has 14 amino acids. The V and J ends lost 4 bases and 2 bases, in that order; junction bases with no gene match: 5. Germline V gene lookup returns CDR1 SGHNT and CDR2 YYREEE (reference sequence). Material: PBMCs, obtained around atezolizumab (anti-PD-L1) treatment. The clonotype was recovered from a man in his 60s with urothelial cancer. The gene calls are TRBV5-4 and TRBJ1-2; 7 nucleotides match TRBD1. CDR3 sequence (DNA): TGTGCCAGCAGCCCGGACAGGCAGAACTATGGCTACACCTTC. Translated: CASSPDRQNYGYTF.